These T cell receptor beta chains were read from a single sample in a study of blood T cell repertoires in COVID-19. Sequencing used immunoSEQ multiplex PCR; TCRdb keeps in-frame clones, though not all of them. The table has roughly 280,000 clones, around 93% seen once; the top ten hold roughly 2.8%. Sample: PBMCs or T cells enriched from blood (not recorded which). The source of these receptors is a man between 40 and 49 years old who had been exposed to COVID-19. The CDR3 runs from the conserved cysteine through the conserved F or W. Fields, in order: clone size, J gene, V gene, D gene, CDR3 DNA, CDR3 protein. The D gene is left open where the match is weak. Clone sizes are given selectively: once, few, many, or a class where the clone is expanded.

abundance: -
j_gene: TRBJ1-4
v_gene: TRBV6-5
d_gene: -
CDR3nt: TGTGCCAGCAGTTTCACAGGGCGAAAACTGTTTTTT
CDR3aa: CASSFTGRKLFF

abundance: -
j_gene: TRBJ2-5
v_gene: TRBV18
d_gene: -
CDR3nt: TGTGCCAGCTCACTGCTGAGACAGGAACTCCAAGAGACCCAGTACTTC
CDR3aa: CASSLLRQELQETQYF

abundance: -
j_gene: TRBJ2-6
v_gene: TRBV30
d_gene: -
CDR3nt: TGTGCCTGGGTGGGACATTCGGAGGTCCCCGGGGCCAACGTCCTGACTTTC
CDR3aa: CAWVGHSEVPGANVLTF

abundance: -
j_gene: TRBJ1-2
v_gene: TRBV9
d_gene: -
CDR3nt: TGTGCCAGCAGCGCGGACAGTTATGGCTACACCTTC
CDR3aa: CASSADSYGYTF

abundance: -
j_gene: TRBJ2-1
v_gene: TRBV2
d_gene: -
CDR3nt: TGTGCCAGCAGTGAGACTAACAATGAGCAGTTCTTC
CDR3aa: CASSETNNEQFF

abundance: -
j_gene: TRBJ2-7
v_gene: TRBV7-7
d_gene: TRBD1
CDR3nt: TGTGCTAGCAGCCCCGGGCTCGGGACAGGGGGGTCCTACGAGCAGTACTTC
CDR3aa: CASSPGLGTGGSYEQYF

abundance: -
j_gene: TRBJ2-7
v_gene: TRBV24-1
d_gene: TRBD1
CDR3nt: TGTGCCACCAGTGATCGGGACAGGGACCACGAGCAGTACTTC
CDR3aa: CATSDRDRDHEQYF

abundance: -
j_gene: TRBJ1-1
v_gene: TRBV19
d_gene: -
CDR3nt: TGTGCCAGTAGTATTGGAGCCTTAATGAACACTGAAGCTTTCTTT
CDR3aa: CASSIGALMNTEAFF

abundance: -
j_gene: TRBJ2-7
v_gene: TRBV6-6
d_gene: TRBD2
CDR3nt: TGTGCCAGCAGTTACGGGACTAGCGGGTTTAAGTACTTC
CDR3aa: CASSYGTSGFKYF

abundance: -
j_gene: TRBJ1-2
v_gene: TRBV19
d_gene: -
CDR3nt: TGTGCCAGTAGTTATGAGGACAGTCACTATGGCTACACCTTC
CDR3aa: CASSYEDSHYGYTF

abundance: -
j_gene: TRBJ2-3
v_gene: TRBV2
d_gene: TRBD1
CDR3nt: TGTGCCAGCAACCAGGGACAGAGCACAGATACGCAGTATTTT
CDR3aa: CASNQGQSTDTQYF

abundance: -
j_gene: TRBJ2-3
v_gene: TRBV5-6
d_gene: TRBD2
CDR3nt: TGTGCCAGCAGCGGATTGACTAGCGGAAGCACAGATACGCAGTATTTT
CDR3aa: CASSGLTSGSTDTQYF

abundance: -
j_gene: TRBJ1-1
v_gene: TRBV29-1
d_gene: -
CDR3nt: TGCAGCGTTGGCGGGGGTTGGAGCATGAACACTGAAGCTTTCTTT
CDR3aa: CSVGGGWSMNTEAFF

abundance: -
j_gene: TRBJ2-6
v_gene: TRBV19
d_gene: TRBD1
CDR3nt: TGTGCCAGTAGTCAAAGACAGGGAGCTGGGGCCAACGTCCTGACTTTC
CDR3aa: CASSQRQGAGANVLTF

abundance: -
j_gene: TRBJ2-1
v_gene: TRBV11-2
d_gene: -
CDR3nt: TGTGCCAGCAGCTCAGGGCCAAATGAGCAGTTCTTC
CDR3aa: CASSSGPNEQFF

abundance: -
j_gene: TRBJ2-7
v_gene: TRBV28
d_gene: -
CDR3nt: TGTGCCAGCAAAATCTTGACGGGCGAGCAGTACTTC
CDR3aa: CASKILTGEQYF

abundance: -
j_gene: TRBJ1-1
v_gene: TRBV4-2
d_gene: TRBD1
CDR3nt: TGTGCCAGCAGCTCACAGGGGAGAGGGAACACTGAAGCTTTCTTT
CDR3aa: CASSSQGRGNTEAFF

abundance: -
j_gene: TRBJ1-2
v_gene: TRBV28
d_gene: TRBD1
CDR3nt: TGTGCCAGCAGATCAACCGCAGGGGGCATGAGGTATGGCTACACCTTC
CDR3aa: CASRSTAGGMRYGYTF

abundance: -
j_gene: TRBJ2-3
v_gene: TRBV4-3
d_gene: TRBD2
CDR3nt: TGCGCCAGCAGTATAGCGGGAGGGAACACAGATACGCAGTATTTT
CDR3aa: CASSIAGGNTDTQYF

abundance: -
j_gene: TRBJ2-7
v_gene: TRBV6-5
d_gene: TRBD1
CDR3nt: TGTGCCAGCAGCTTGGACAGGGGGAGCTCCTACGAGCAGTACTTC
CDR3aa: CASSLDRGSSYEQYF

abundance: -
j_gene: TRBJ1-4
v_gene: TRBV18
d_gene: -
CDR3nt: TGTGCCAGCTCCCCTAGCGGGACCGCAACTAATGAAAAACTGTTTTTT
CDR3aa: CASSPSGTATNEKLFF

abundance: -
j_gene: TRBJ1-3
v_gene: TRBV4-1
d_gene: -
CDR3nt: TGCGCCAGCAGACTAACAGGATACTCTGGAAACACCATATATTTT
CDR3aa: CASRLTGYSGNTIYF

abundance: -
j_gene: TRBJ2-7
v_gene: TRBV3-1/TRBV3-2
d_gene: -
CDR3nt: TGTGCCAGCAGCCAAGAAGAGTCCAGGGGCGGGTTGAGAGGAGACGAGCAGTACTTC
CDR3aa: CASSQEESRGGLRGDEQYF

abundance: -
j_gene: TRBJ1-1
v_gene: TRBV5-8
d_gene: -
CDR3nt: TGTGCCAGCAGCTTTAGGGGCACGCTAACCAGAATGAACACTGAAGCTTTCTTT
CDR3aa: CASSFRGTLTRMNTEAFF

abundance: -
j_gene: TRBJ2-7
v_gene: TRBV11-2
d_gene: TRBD2
CDR3nt: TGTGCCAGCAGCCCGCCGGGAGGATCGGAGCAGTACTTC
CDR3aa: CASSPPGGSEQYF

abundance: -
j_gene: TRBJ1-5
v_gene: TRBV10-2
d_gene: -
CDR3nt: TGCGCCAGCAGTGAATCGGGGGGGGATCAGCCCCAGCATTTT
CDR3aa: CASSESGGDQPQHF

abundance: -
j_gene: TRBJ2-1
v_gene: TRBV11-2
d_gene: TRBD2
CDR3nt: TGTGCCAGCAGCCGTATGGGACTAGCGGACAATGAGCAGTTCTTC
CDR3aa: CASSRMGLADNEQFF

abundance: once
j_gene: TRBJ2-1
v_gene: TRBV19
d_gene: -
CDR3nt: TGTGCCAGTAGTTTGACTAGTAACAATGAGCAGTTCTTC
CDR3aa: CASSLTSNNEQFF

abundance: -
j_gene: TRBJ1-1
v_gene: TRBV7-3
d_gene: -
CDR3nt: TGTGCCAGCAGCTTGGCTGGGGCCACTGAAGCTTTCTTT
CDR3aa: CASSLAGATEAFF